The 14 T cell receptor beta chains in this list originate from one sample, sequenced in a study of cytomegalovirus exposure and HLA in healthy donors. The PCR contained 60 Vbeta and 13 Jbeta primers. Produced via immunoSEQ multiplex PCR; TCRdb's table is partial and in-frame only. The sample has some 120,000 clones; around 74% are singletons. The sample taken for sequencing was PBMCs. These receptors were obtained from a man aged 30 to 39 in good health and CMV-seronegative.

The chain links TRBV6-6 to TRBJ2-7; 8 bases are a match to TRBD1. Trimming at V came to 6 bases and at J to 6 bases, leaving 10 bases not matched to a gene. The CDR3 covers 14 residues. The germline V gene encodes CDR1 MNHNY and CDR2 SVGAGI (reference sequence). The CDR3 bases are TGTGCCAGCAGCAGCCGACAGGGGCAGGTCGAGCAGTACTTC. It yields the protein CASSSRQGQVEQYF.

This chain connects TRBV6-5 to TRBJ2-7, with D unresolved. The CDR3 length is 11 residues. Germline lookup yields CDR1 MNHEY and CDR2 SVGAGI. Trimming removed 4 bases from V and 4 bases from J, with 5 bases in between. This CDR3 is CASSSRYEQYF. Here the CDR3 DNA reads TGTGCCAGCAGTTCCCGGTACGAGCAGTACTTC.

This chain links TRBV7-8 with TRBJ1-2; D is uncertain. The CDR3 spans 13 residues. V was shortened by 4 bases and J by 3 bases, with 9 bases between the two germline ends. Germline CDR1 reads SGHVS; CDR2 reads FQNEAQ. This CDR3 reads CASSSRSDYGYTF. The CDR3 DNA sequence: TGTGCCAGCAGCTCCCGTTCGGACTATGGCTACACCTTC.

The gene calls are TRBV2 and TRBJ2-7; 8 bases map to TRBD1. CDR1 is SNHLY and CDR2 is FYNNEI in the germline V gene. The CDR3 consists of 16 residues. Trimming at V came to 3 bases and at J to 1 base, leaving 8 bases not matched to a gene. CDR3 loop: CASSEVTGDLSYEQYF. The DNA of the CDR3 is TGTGCCAGCAGTGAGGTGACAGGGGACTTATCCTACGAGCAGTACTTC.

The rearrangement links TRBV5-6 to TRBJ2-5; 9 positions agree with TRBD1. Losses at the gene ends were 5 bases for V and 4 bases for J; bases not matched to a gene: 3. From germline, CDR1 is SGHDT and CDR2 YYEEEE. The CDR3 is 13 amino acids. CDR3 DNA sequence: TGTGCCAGCAGTAGGGACAGGGTAGAGACCCAGTACTTC. Protein: CASSRDRVETQYF.

The chain links TRBV4-2 to TRBJ1-2; a possible D gene is TRBD1 (5 bases). The germline gives CDR1 LGHNA, CDR2 YNFKEQ. The CDR3 has 15 amino acids. The V end was cut by 2 bases, the J end by 6 bases, with 16 bases between. CDR3 loop: CASSQSSQGTDGYTF. As DNA, the CDR3 is TGTGCCAGCAGCCAATCGTCCCAGGGAACGGATGGCTACACCTTC.

The chain carries TRBV10-1 and TRBJ2-2, with 12 bases lining up with TRBD2. This CDR3 spans 16 amino acids. The germline CDR1 and CDR2 sequences are WNHNN and SYGVQD (reference sequence). Trimming at V came to 2 bases and at J to 4 bases, leaving 2 bases not matched to a gene. CDR3 sequence reads: CASSEGLAGFTGELFF. The DNA of the CDR3 is TGCGCCAGCAGTGAGGGACTAGCGGGGTTCACCGGGGAGCTGTTTTTT.

The gene calls are TRBV28 and TRBJ2-5; D possibly corresponds to TRBD1 (7 bases). CDR1 MDHEN and CDR2 SYDVKM come from the germline V gene. Trimming took 3 bases from V and 1 from J, leaving 9 bases between them. The CDR3 runs 14 residues. CDR3 region: CASSFQGGQETQYF. For the CDR3, the DNA is TGTGCCAGCAGTTTCCAGGGGGGCCAAGAGACCCAGTACTTC.

This clone was seen a few times. The chain couples TRBV4-3 to TRBJ2-2, with D perhaps TRBD2 (5 bases). V shed 1 base and J shed 5 bases, with 5 bases lying between them. The CDR3 is 13 amino acids. From germline, CDR1 is LGHNA and CDR2 YSLEER. Here the CDR3 DNA reads TGCGCCAGCAGCCAAGGACTAACCGGGGAGCTGTTTTTT. Its protein is CASSQGLTGELFF.

The V call is TRBV28, the J call TRBJ1-5; the D is unclear. CDR1 and CDR2 from the germline V gene are MDHEN and SYDVKM. The CDR3 consists of 17 residues. With 3 bases removed from V and 6 bases from J, the gap between germline ends came to 21 bases. CDR3: CASSFRRWWPRSQPQHF. Written as DNA, the CDR3 is TGTGCCAGCAGTTTCCGAAGATGGTGGCCCCGGAGTCAGCCCCAGCATTTT. The entire variable domain, with the rest obtained from reference TRBV28 and TRBJ1-5, is as follows: DVKVTQSSRYLVKRTGEKVFLECVQDMDHENMFWYRQDPGLGLRLIYFSYDVKMKEKGDIPEGYSVSREKKERFSLILESASTNQTSMYLCASSFRRWWPRSQPQHFGDGTRLSIL.

This chain uses TRBV13 with TRBJ2-2; D perhaps matches TRBD1 (7 bases). The CDR3 consists of 16 residues. Germline assignment: CDR1 PRHDT and CDR2 FYEKMQ (reference sequence). V lost 6 bases, J lost 4 bases, and 18 bases lay in between. CDR3 sequence (DNA): TGTGCCAGCAGGCCTGGCGGGACAGTTGGCACCGGGGAGCTGTTTTTT. Its translation: CASRPGGTVGTGELFF. Supplemented by reference TRBV13 and TRBJ2-2, the full variable domain reads AAGVIQSPRHLIKEKRETATLKCYPIPRHDTVYWYQQGPGQDPQFLISFYEKMQSDKGSIPDRFSAQQFSDYHSELNMSSLELGDSALYFCASRPGGTVGTGELFFGEGSRLTVL.

This clone was picked up one time. The J gene is TRBJ1-5, the V gene TRBV7-8; the D gene is possibly TRBD1 (5 bases). The CDR3 has 15 amino acids. V lost 1 base and J lost 0, with 7 bases in between. The germline gives CDR1 SGHVS, CDR2 FQNEAQ. In nucleotides, the CDR3 is TGTGCCAGCAGCTTAGGGACACATAGCAATCAGCCCCAGCATTTT. Protein: CASSLGTHSNQPQHF. The whole variable domain, filled in from reference TRBV7-8 and TRBJ1-5, reads GAGVSQSPRYKVAKRGQDVALRCDPISGHVSLFWYQQALGQGPEFLTYFQNEAQLDKSGLPSDRFFAERPEGSVSTLKIQRTQQEDSAVYLCASSLGTHSNQPQHFGDGTRLSIL.

This clone came up a few times. This chain joins TRBV2 and TRBJ1-2, with 8 bases fitting TRBD1. The CDR3 has 14 residues. Germline values: CDR1 SNHLY, CDR2 FYNNEI. J lost 8 bases, V lost 6 bases, and 11 bases had no gene match. The CDR3 DNA reads TGTGCCAGCAGCGGACAGGGCACCTCTTACGGCTACACCTTC. It yields the protein CASSGQGTSYGYTF.

This chain connects TRBV7-2 to TRBJ2-5; 7 bases map to TRBD2. The CDR3 is 15 residues long. The germline CDR1 and CDR2 sequences are SGHTA and FQGNSA. Trimming took 1 base from V and 1 from J; bases not matched to a gene: 3. The CDR3 reads CASSLGGRAQETQYF. The DNA for the CDR3 is TGTGCCAGCAGCTTAGGGGGGAGGGCCCAAGAGACCCAGTACTTC.